This TCR beta chain was profiled in a study of shared clonotypes between healthy human individuals. Whole-study results and caveats: Among several donors, roughly 5% of naive CD4 clonotypes were found in common.

Using immunoSEQ multiplex PCR, the repertoire was profiled, and TCRdb retains in-frame clones only, with some absent. Among 650,000 to 800,000 clones listed, around 77% were seen once. V was clipped by 3 bases and J by 3 bases, with 11 bases between them. The V gene's germline CDR1 is MGHRA and CDR2 YSYEKL. The CDR3 extends over 14 amino acids. Comment on this clone: What it binds is not known.

The V call is TRBV4-1, the J call TRBJ1-2; unclear D gene. Specimen: memory CD4+ T cells sorted from blood. The subset was: CD45RA-negative fraction. The TCR comes from a woman aged 30 to 39 in good health. CDR3 loop: CASSHFQWDYGYTF. The CDR3 DNA follows: TGCGCCAGCAGCCATTTTCAATGGGACTATGGCTACACCTTC.